A single T cell receptor (beta chain) is shown here with its context. The clone's antigen remains unknown. Per-base qualities were not stored, and no clone one base away is much larger. The data are from a study of blood T cell repertoires in COVID-19 (dated by TCRdb to about 2020). General notes on the study: Samples covering the acute and convalescent phases of COVID-19 were provided by collaborators in the United States, Italy and Spain. Where available, HLA class I and class II types were taken from metadata supplied by the sample provider and were not determined by assay-based typing. The repertoires were released in a freely available public database meant as a resource for research on the immune response to SARS-CoV-2. The samples were drawn from the first 160 participants of the ongoing ImmuneRACE study and from some 1,300 subjects provided by 6 global collaborators. The dataset comprised deeply sampled blood TCRbeta repertoires from subjects exposed to, actively infected with, or recovered from COVID-19. The sample metadata nearly always contained a de-identified subject ID, COVID-19 status, age in years and sex. The material from the prospective study consisted of cDNA or gDNA derived from T cells, B-cell-depleted T cells, or PBMCs.

The CDR3 runs 14 residues from the cysteine to the phenylalanine. Only the CDR3 DNA is retained, 42 bases long and in frame from the first base. The germline V gene encodes CDR1 WNHNN and CDR2 SYGVQD (reference sequence). V loses 4 bases, J loses 4 bases, and the germline ends lie 10 bases apart. Participants in the prospective study were enrolled through a virtual design, were aged about 18 to 89 years, and lived in 20 to 30 United States geographic areas. Cohort assignment in the prospective study relied on participant-reported clinical history from a screening survey and a study questionnaire. Exposed participants were defined as having been in contact with someone with a PCR-confirmed or clinician-diagnosed COVID-19 case within 2 weeks of study entry. In the prospective study, whole blood, serum and a nasopharyngeal or oropharyngeal swab were collected from each participant by mobile phlebotomists. Over a roughly 2-month period, participants in the prospective study had the option of providing additional blood draws and questionnaires. Prospective study blood samples were shipped either frozen or at room temperature before DNA extraction.

Study-wide findings and limitations: The quantity of clinical and demographic metadata differed by source and by participant and was supplied without curation.

TCRbeta CDR3 regions were amplified from genomic DNA using the immunoSEQ Assay, a bias-controlled multiplex PCR. In the paper's pipeline: The number of nucleated cells in each sample was estimated by amplification of reference gene primers within the assay. Sequence reads were collapsed and filtered to measure the absolute abundance of every unique TCRbeta CDR3 rearrangement. Productive Simpson clonality was computed per sample as the square root of Simpson's diversity index over productive rearrangements. The table was pulled from immuneACCESS by TCRdb, which kept in-frame rearrangements only. Such tables lose some clones; where checked, under half of the loss comes from unresolved V genes, and the rest has no known cause. That table is the source of V, J and clone size, and D and trimming were worked out from the DNA. The sample records a few hundred thousand clones, more than 85% of which are singletons. The ten largest clonotypes hold more than 0.85% of the sample.

What was sequenced was PBMCs or T cells enriched from blood (not recorded which). The receptor's source is a woman aged 40 to 50 who had been exposed to COVID-19. In this chain, TRBV10-1 is recombined with TRBJ2-2; a weak D assignment points to TRBD2 (6 bases agree). This receptor carries the CDR3 CASSGGVGTGELFF. Read as DNA, the sequence is TGCGCCAGCAGTGGGGGGGTAGGCACCGGGGAGCTGTTTTTT.